This T cell receptor (beta chain) stems from a study of cytomegalovirus exposure and HLA in healthy donors. Study results and limitations: Some TCR beta chains (164 of them) were listed as cytomegalovirus-associated.

In regard to this clone: Its cognate antigen is unknown.

Germline V gives CDR1 SGHRS, CDR2 YFSETQ. The V end was cut by 2 bases, the J end by 1 base, with 9 bases between. The CDR3 is made up of 15 amino acids. Clones were sequenced by immunoSEQ multiplex PCR, and TCRdb holds only the in-frame ones, with some missing. The table shows some 180,000 clones, with about 89% occurring only once. This TCR derives from a man aged 30-40 years in good health and CMV-seropositive. This sequence joins TRBV5-1 and TRBJ2-2, with D perhaps matching TRBD2 (6 bases). The sequencing sample was made of PBMCs. CDR3 DNA sequence: TGCGCCAGCAGCTTCATGGGGGGGAACACCGGGGAGCTGTTTTTT. It is translated as CASSFMGGNTGELFF.